The TCR beta chain described here comes from a study of cytomegalovirus exposure and HLA in healthy donors. Whole-study context: An early data release held some 85 million unique TCRs from HLA-typed donors.

The study, taken as a whole, reports: Among TCR beta chains, those listed as cytomegalovirus-associated numbered approximately 150. DRB1 showed the most TCR associations and HLA-C the fewest in a later analysis, as rates varied by HLA locus. Three CMV-associated chains were confirmed in vitro to be specific for CMV antigens.

In the PCR, 60 Vbeta and 13 Jbeta primers were used. This table comes from immunoSEQ multiplex PCR, and its TCRdb copy is limited to in-frame clones, with some not included. The table has about 120,000 clones, around 63% seen once. Details on this clone: Its matching antigen is unknown.

Germline CDR1 is LGHNA and CDR2 is YNFKEQ. The CDR3 has 15 residues. V lost 0 bases to trimming and J lost 3 bases, with 12 bases between them. This TCR derives from a man aged 35-49 years in good health and CMV-seropositive. Input material: PBMCs. The genes are TRBV4-2 and TRBJ2-7, with a weak D call TRBD2 (5 bases). The CDR3 coding sequence is TGTGCCAGCAGCCAAGAAACCGGCGGAGGCTACGAGCAGTACTTC. It translates to CASSQETGGGYEQYF.